This record concerns one TCR beta chain sequence. Its specificity is unknown. The data were taken from a study of cytomegalovirus exposure and HLA in healthy donors. The primer mix had 60 Vbeta and 13 Jbeta primers. Authors' processing steps: In a later analysis, the count reached some 73 million unique TCR beta chains, with 9 million to 11 million shared. Assay: immunoSEQ multiplex PCR; the TCRdb copy retains only in-frame clones and omits some. That table supplies the V and J calls and clone size; D and trimming were determined from the DNA. Of about 120,000 clones listed, about three quarters are singletons. Study results and caveats: Immune exposure was documented only through CMV serostatus. Per a prior analysis, the majority of TCR beta V segments were productive roughly 90% or roughly 30% of the time.

Trimming stripped 3 bases from V and 0 bases from J, with 8 bases between. The CDR3 sequence is 14 residues long. The receptor was isolated from a female donor in good health and CMV-seronegative. Material for sequencing was PBMCs. J is TRBJ1-1 and V is TRBV23-1; D gene unclear. TRBV23-1 is known as an ORF, though its function is uncertain. CDR3 bases: TGCGCCAGCAGTCAGGCAACAGTGAACACTGAAGCTTTCTTT. As protein: CASSQATVNTEAFF.